Detailed here is one T cell receptor beta chain. Its antigen is currently not known. Base qualities are not recorded, but no much larger clone differs from it by a single base. TCR CDR3 regions were amplified from genomic DNA by multiplex PCR using the deep immunoSEQ assay. Genomic DNA extracted from each cell subset was distributed evenly over all wells of several immunoSEQ 96-well plates, and each plate served as one replicate. For sorted subsets, 200 to 250 ng genomic DNA, equal to tens of thousands of T cell genomes, was loaded into each replicate PCR. Purified libraries were quantified with a Qubit 3.0 fluorometer, sized on a Bioanalyzer 2100, and re-quantified with the KAPA Library Quantification kit. A separate single-read 150-cycle Illumina NextSeq 550 flow cell was used to sequence each immunoSEQ 96-well plate. For the original study's pipeline: Because the immunoSEQ output held only junctional sequences and lacked quality scores, the filtering could not match the filtering applied to full-length reads. Sequences were annotated with PyIR, a Python wrapper for IgBLAST v1.9, and V/J genes and CDR3 were assigned using IMGT germline references. Reads were removed for weak V/J assignments (E-value above 1e-6), missing CDR3, stop codons, out-of-frame junctions, or ambiguous translated residues. V3J clonotypes were defined as sequences sharing an identical inferred V gene, J gene, and CDR3 amino acid sequence. Percentage overlap between repertoires was calculated by dividing the number of shared unique clonotypes by the size of the smaller repertoire. Repertoire richness was assessed with RTK rarefaction, the Chao1 estimator, and Recon v2.1 estimates of unobserved clonotypes. Generation probabilities were computed with OLGA for all TCRbeta clonotypes obtained by the gDNA method from several donors. TCRdb obtained this table from immuneACCESS and retained in-frame rearrangements with V and J assigned. These tables miss some clones; where compared with another copy, unresolved V genes account for less than half of the shortfall, and the remainder is unexplained. V and J calls and clone size come straight from that table; D and trimming were deduced from the DNA. The table for this sample lists 2 million to 2.5 million clones; about 94% of them were counted only once. 0.1% to 0.15% of the sample rests with the top ten.

The sample is drawn from a study of shared clonotypes between healthy human individuals (dated by TCRdb to the early 2020s). For the wider study: The cohort included three men and a couple of women between 18 and 49 years of age. For each donor, CD4 naive and CD4 memory were each given three plates, CD8 naive was given two plates, and CD8 memory was given one plate. The study deeply sequenced blood TCR repertoires of about 5 healthy adults to estimate repertoire size and the extent of clonotype sharing between individuals. To increase sequencing depth and limit assay-specific biases, different laboratories used diverse techniques to prepare libraries and sequence TCR repertoires. Each donor's leukapheresis produced roughly between roughly 0.85 and 10 billion PBMCs.

The donors were healthy, HIV-negative adults who had no recently reported acute infections or vaccinations. Only Caucasian adults living in Nashville, Tennessee, USA were represented among the donors. CD4+ T cells were enriched by magnetic negative selection; naive cells were then positively selected on CD45RA, and the negative fraction formed the memory subset. Blood was collected by leukapheresis, and PBMCs were isolated by Ficoll-Histopaque density gradient centrifugation and then cryopreserved in liquid nitrogen vapor phase. Analytical flow cytometry was used to check the purity and quantity of each magnetically sorted T cell population. From each sorted fraction, genomic DNA was isolated and quantified by UV absorbance on a Nanodrop 2000c. Summary of the overall study and its limitations: Compared with non-shared clonotypes, clonotypes shared by all four sorted-subset donors had higher generation probabilities. Rarefaction of sorted-subset datasets indicated incomplete sequencing despite the large sequencing depth. Naive subsets generally had larger estimated clonotype richness than memory subsets did. Based on pairwise subsampling, the degree of clonotype sharing among donors was expected to be affected by sequencing depth. Sampling was restricted to blood, and TCR repertoires in tissues likely differ from the TCR repertoires found in blood. Because the study included a small number of donors, the genetic and exposure-history diversity represented was limited. When a handful of donors were compared, the shared fraction of clonotypes was around 5.1% for naive CD4, around 4% for naive CD8, about 2.5% for memory CD4, and around 0.4% for memory CD8.

From its cysteine to its phenylalanine, the CDR3 spans 14 amino acids. The entry retains the CDR3 DNA only, 42 bases that are in frame from base 1. V sheds 6 bases and J sheds 1 base, leaving 13 bases between their ends. Reading the germline V gene gives CDR1 MNHNS and CDR2 SASEGT. This sequence uses TRBV6-1 and TRBJ2-7; TRBD1 is a possible D gene, resting on 6 matching bases. This clonotype was sampled from a man between 18 and 29 years old in good health. What was sequenced was naive CD4+ T cells sorted from blood. The cell subset or site label here, explained by the study, means: CD45RA+ positively selected. CDR3 region: CASSPNRESYEQYF. The bases are TGTGCCAGCAGCCCGAACAGGGAATCCTACGAGCAGTACTTC.